This TCR beta chain comes out of a study of beta chain features in type 1 diabetes. As concerns this clone: As yet, its antigen is unknown.

Each donor gave one heparinised blood draw averaging about 110 mL. Central memory, naive, regulatory and stem cell-like memory CD4+ cells were sorted by CD45RO/CCR7/CD25/CD127/CD95/CD27. The V gene's germline CDR1 is MNHEY and CDR2 SMNVEV (reference sequence). The CDR3 sequence is 15 residues long. V shed 8 bases and J 4 bases; nucleotides not matched to a gene: 6. Reverse transcribing all isolated RNA meant expressed TCRB transcripts were sequenced. Clones were sequenced by immunoSEQ multiplex PCR, and TCRdb holds only the in-frame ones, with some missing. The table shows hundreds of thousands of clones, with 13% occurring only once. General study results and limits: At VDJ recombination sites, type 1 diabetes patients had fewer insertions and more deleted nucleotides. Whether HLA type influences TCRB rearrangement remained unresolved here. Patients with Type 1 diabetes showed moderately but significantly shorter TCRB CDR3s in all four CD4+ subsets.

Sequencing used naive CD4+ T cells from blood. The receptor's source is a man younger than 30 with type 1 diabetes. The rearrangement joins TRBV27 to TRBJ2-6; TRBD1 agrees at 9 bases. CDR3 protein: CASAGDRVGANVLTF. Written as DNA, the CDR3 is TGTGCCAGCGCGGGGGACAGGGTAGGGGCCAACGTCCTGACTTTC.